Shown below are 14 T cell receptor beta chains from a single sample sequenced in a study of cytomegalovirus exposure and HLA in healthy donors. This PCR relied on a set of 60 Vbeta primers and 13 Jbeta primers. Method: immunoSEQ multiplex PCR; TCRdb's copy keeps in-frame clones and lacks some. The sample carries more than 150,000 clones, around 80% recorded once. Sequencing used PBMCs. The receptors were gathered from a woman under 30 in good health and CMV-seronegative.

For this clone: The junction does not match germline at one end; this may be a read error. The chain is built from TRBV7-9 and TRBJ2-3, with a possible D match to TRBD1 (5 bases). The CDR3 is 15 residues long. Germline lookup yields CDR1 SEHNR and CDR2 FQNEAQ (reference sequence). The CDR3 loop reads CSSSQALGGTDTQYF. The CDR3, as DNA: TGTTCCAGCAGCCAAGCCCTAGGGGGCACAGATACGCAGTATTTT.

The rearrangement links TRBV7-9 to TRBJ2-5; 9 bases agree with TRBD1. Near its end, the DNA agrees better with TRBJ2-7, so the J call may be wrong. The germline CDR1 and CDR2 sequences are SEHNR and FQNEAQ (reference sequence). This CDR3 has 15 residues. The CDR3 nucleotides read TGTGCCAGCAGCTACCAACAGGGGGCATCCTACGAGCAGTACTTC. Its protein is CASSYQQGASYEQYF.

The chain recombines TRBV4-2 with TRBJ1-3; D remains ambiguous. The V gene lost 5 bases and the J gene lost 0 bases, with 20 bases spanning the gap. Germline CDR1 reads LGHNA; CDR2 reads YNFKEQ. The CDR3 has 18 amino acids. The CDR3 bases are TGTGCCAGCAGCAAACGGGAGGCAGCCTTGGCCTCTGGAAACACCATATATTTT. Protein product: CASSKREAALASGNTIYF.

This clone was found once. V gene TRBV29-1 combines with J gene TRBJ1-1; TRBD1 matches 8 bases. Trimming removed 2 bases from V and 4 bases from J; junction bases left unmatched: 6. The germline V gene has CDR1 SQVTM and CDR2 ANQGSEA. The CDR3 spans 14 residues. CDR3 in amino acids: CSVERTGWSTEAFF. CDR3 coding DNA: TGCAGCGTTGAACGGACAGGGTGGAGCACTGAAGCTTTCTTT.

The rearrangement joins TRBV19 to TRBJ1-5; no reliable D call. This CDR3 has 13 residues. Trimming pared 3 bases from V and 4 bases from J, leaving 7 bases between. Germline V gene sequence: CDR1 LNHDA, CDR2 SQIVND (reference sequence). The DNA of the CDR3 is TGTGCCAGTAGTATTTATATTAATCAGCCCCAGCATTTT. The encoded protein is CASSIYINQPQHF.

V usage is TRBV27 and J usage is TRBJ2-1; TRBD1 matches 7 bases. CDR1 is MNHEY and CDR2 is SMNVEV in the germline V gene (reference sequence). There are 16 residues in the CDR3. The trim removed 7 bases at V and 9 bases at J, leaving 18 bases unmatched. The CDR3 DNA reads TGTGCCAGCACATCGAACAGGCAGGGGGTTTCAGGTGAGCAGTTCTTC. Protein: CASTSNRQGVSGEQFF.

The rearrangement uses TRBV5-4 and TRBJ1-2, with 8 positions matching TRBD1. The junction had 8 bases not matched to a gene; V was cut back by 6 bases and J by 4 bases. CDR1 is SGHNT and CDR2 is YYREEE in the germline V gene (reference sequence). The CDR3 is 14 amino acids. The DNA of the CDR3 is TGTGCCAGCACCGGGGACAGGATTCTCTATGGCTACACCTTC. It encodes CASTGDRILYGYTF.

The chain links TRBV6-6 to TRBJ1-4; D remains unclear. The germline V gene has CDR1 MNHNY and CDR2 SVGAGI (reference sequence). Trimming took 0 bases from V and 3 from J, leaving 11 bases between them. The length of the CDR3 is 16 residues. The CDR3 DNA reads as TGTGCCAGCAGTTACTCGAGGAGCGGGGCTAATGAAAAACTGTTTTTT. Translated: CASSYSRSGANEKLFF.

The rearrangement joins TRBV10-3 to TRBJ1-2; D possibly corresponds to TRBD1 (5 bases). CDR1 is ENHRY, CDR2 SYGVKD, per germline. The CDR3 contains 15 residues. The germline V and J ends were trimmed by 9 bases and 4 bases, with 21 bases remaining between them. The CDR3 DNA reads TGTGCCATTCTCCCCGGAACAGGTATAGGCTATGGCTACACCTTC. Translated, it gives CAILPGTGIGYGYTF.

The chain combines TRBV6-5 with TRBJ1-5; a possible D gene is TRBD1 (6 bases). Germline assignment: CDR1 MNHEY and CDR2 SVGAGI. V was cut by 5 bases and J by 5 bases, with 13 bases left in between. There are 14 residues in the CDR3. The CDR3 here is CASSPTGPYQPQHF. In DNA form, the CDR3 reads TGTGCCAGCAGTCCGACAGGACCCTATCAGCCCCAGCATTTT.

This clone was picked up one time. This chain uses TRBV7-9 with TRBJ1-2; weak D call: TRBD1 (5 bases). The CDR3 has 13 amino acids. The V end lost 4 bases, the J end lost 0 bases, and 6 bases lay between the germline ends. Germline V gene lookup returns CDR1 SEHNR and CDR2 FQNEAQ (reference sequence). DNA for the CDR3: TGTGCCAGCAGCTGGGGCTCTAACTATGGCTACACCTTC. Translated, it gives CASSWGSNYGYTF.

The chain uses TRBV7-8 and TRBJ2-4; 8 bases are a match to TRBD2. The junction had 11 bases not matched to a gene; V was cut back by 7 bases and J by 12 bases. The CDR3 totals 13 residues. The germline V gene has CDR1 SGHVS and CDR2 FQNEAQ. The CDR3 here is CASNLDGTSSQYF. In DNA, the CDR3 is TGTGCCAGCAACTTGGATGGGACTAGTAGTCAGTACTTC.

This CDR3 reads CASSLNLGPKAFF. In nucleotides, the CDR3 is TGTGCCAGCAGCTTAAATCTGGGCCCCAAGGCTTTCTTT. The chain uses TRBV13 and TRBJ1-1, with unresolved D. From germline, CDR1 is PRHDT and CDR2 FYEKMQ (reference sequence). This CDR3 comprises 13 residues. V was cut by 2 bases and J by 11 bases, with 15 bases left in between.

The chain recombines TRBV18 with TRBJ2-7; 8 bases are a match to TRBD2. The J segment lost 3 bases and the V segment lost 5 bases, leaving 6 bases of the junction unmatched. This CDR3 comprises 14 residues. Per the germline V gene, CDR1 is KGHSH and CDR2 is LQKENI. The CDR3 protein is CASSAAGGDYEQYF. The CDR3 DNA reads as TGTGCCAGCTCAGCGGCGGGGGGCGACTACGAGCAGTACTTC.